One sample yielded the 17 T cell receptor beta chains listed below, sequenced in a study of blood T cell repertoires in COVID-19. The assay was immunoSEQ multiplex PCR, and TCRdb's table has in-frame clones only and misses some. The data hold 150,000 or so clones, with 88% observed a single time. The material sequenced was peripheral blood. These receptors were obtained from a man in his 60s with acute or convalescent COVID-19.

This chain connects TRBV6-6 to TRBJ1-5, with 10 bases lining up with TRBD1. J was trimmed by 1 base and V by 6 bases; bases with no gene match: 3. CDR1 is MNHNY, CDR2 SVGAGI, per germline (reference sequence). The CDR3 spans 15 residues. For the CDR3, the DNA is TGTGCCAGCAGCCGGACAGGGGGGAGCAATCAGCCCCAGCATTTT. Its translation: CASSRTGGSNQPQHF.

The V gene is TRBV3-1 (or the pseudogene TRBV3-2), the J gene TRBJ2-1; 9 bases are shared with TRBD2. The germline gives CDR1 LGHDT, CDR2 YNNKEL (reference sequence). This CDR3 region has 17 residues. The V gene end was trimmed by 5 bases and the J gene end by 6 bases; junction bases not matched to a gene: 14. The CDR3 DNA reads TGTGCCAGCAGCTCTCAGTTCGGAGCGGGAGGCGTCAATGAGCAGTTCTTC. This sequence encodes CASSSQFGAGGVNEQFF.

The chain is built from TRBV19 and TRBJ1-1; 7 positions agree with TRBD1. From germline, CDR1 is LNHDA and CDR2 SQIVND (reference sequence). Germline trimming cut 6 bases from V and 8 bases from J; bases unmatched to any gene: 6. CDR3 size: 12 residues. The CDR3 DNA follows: TGTGCCAGTAGCTGGGACAGCTTGGAAGCTTTCTTT. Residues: CASSWDSLEAFF.

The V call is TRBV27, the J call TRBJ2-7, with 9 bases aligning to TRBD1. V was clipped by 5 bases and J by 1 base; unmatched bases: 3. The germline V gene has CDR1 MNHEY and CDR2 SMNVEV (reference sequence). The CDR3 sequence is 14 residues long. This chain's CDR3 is CASSRDRASYEQYV. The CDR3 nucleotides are TGTGCCAGCAGTCGGGACAGGGCATCCTACGAGCAGTACGTC.

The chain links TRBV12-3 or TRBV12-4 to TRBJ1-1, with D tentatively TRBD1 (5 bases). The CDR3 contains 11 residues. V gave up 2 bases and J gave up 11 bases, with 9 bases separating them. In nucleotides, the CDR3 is TGTGCCAGCAGTTTAATAGGGGTCGCTTTCTTT. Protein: CASSLIGVAFF.

CDR3 protein: CASSPPATSGGVTVRTDTQYF. The CDR3 bases are TGTGCCAGCTCACCACCGGCTACTAGCGGGGGGGTGACCGTAAGGACAGATACGCAGTATTTT. The chain uses TRBV18 and TRBJ2-3, with TRBD2 identical over 13 bases. The V and J ends lost 0 bases and 3 bases, in that order; junction bases with no gene match: 15. The length of the CDR3 is 21 residues. Per the germline V gene, CDR1 is KGHSH and CDR2 is LQKENI.

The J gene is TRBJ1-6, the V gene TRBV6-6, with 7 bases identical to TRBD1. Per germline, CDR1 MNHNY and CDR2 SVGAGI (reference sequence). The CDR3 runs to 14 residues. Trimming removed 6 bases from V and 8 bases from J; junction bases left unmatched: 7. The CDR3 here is CASSPGDSYSPLHF. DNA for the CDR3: TGTGCCAGCAGCCCCGGGGACAGCTATTCACCCCTCCACTTT.

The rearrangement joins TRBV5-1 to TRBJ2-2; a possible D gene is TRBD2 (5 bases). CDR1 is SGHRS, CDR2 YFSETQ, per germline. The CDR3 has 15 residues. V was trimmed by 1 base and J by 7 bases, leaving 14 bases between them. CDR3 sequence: CASSLRQLGGGELFF. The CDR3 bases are TGCGCCAGCAGCTTGCGTCAATTAGGAGGCGGGGAGCTGTTTTTT.

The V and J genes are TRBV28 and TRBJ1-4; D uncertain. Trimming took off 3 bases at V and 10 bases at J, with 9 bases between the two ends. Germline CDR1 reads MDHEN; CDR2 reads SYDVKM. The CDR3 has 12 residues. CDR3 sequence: CASSFELRKLFF. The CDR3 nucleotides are TGTGCCAGCAGTTTTGAACTCCGAAAACTGTTTTTT.

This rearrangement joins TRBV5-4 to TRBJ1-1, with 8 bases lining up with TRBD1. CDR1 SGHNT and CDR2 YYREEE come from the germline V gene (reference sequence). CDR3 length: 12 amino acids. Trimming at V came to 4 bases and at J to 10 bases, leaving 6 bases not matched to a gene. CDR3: CASSVLTGVAFF. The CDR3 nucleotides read TGTGCCAGCAGCGTTCTGACAGGGGTAGCTTTCTTT. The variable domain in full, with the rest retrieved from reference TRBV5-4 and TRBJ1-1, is ETGVTQSPTHLIKTRGQQVTLRCSSQSGHNTVSWYQQALGQGPQFIFQYYREEENGRGNFPPRFSGLQFPNYSSELNVNALELDDSALYLCASSVLTGVAFFGQGTRLTVV.

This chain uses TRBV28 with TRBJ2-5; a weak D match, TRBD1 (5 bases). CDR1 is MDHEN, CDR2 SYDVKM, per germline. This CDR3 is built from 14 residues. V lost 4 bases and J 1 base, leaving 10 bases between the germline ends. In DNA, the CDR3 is TGTGCCAGCAGTTCTGGGGCAACCCAAGAGACCCAGTACTTC. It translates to CASSSGATQETQYF.

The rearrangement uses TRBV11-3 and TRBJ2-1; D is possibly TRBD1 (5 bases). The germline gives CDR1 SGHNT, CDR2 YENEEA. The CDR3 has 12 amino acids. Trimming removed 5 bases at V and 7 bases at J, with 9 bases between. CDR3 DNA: TGTGCCAGCAGCGCAGACAGAAATGAGCAGTTCTTC. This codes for CASSADRNEQFF.

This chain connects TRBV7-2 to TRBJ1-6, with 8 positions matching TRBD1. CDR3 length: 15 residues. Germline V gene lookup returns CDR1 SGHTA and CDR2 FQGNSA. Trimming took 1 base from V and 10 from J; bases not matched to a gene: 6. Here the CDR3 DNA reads TGTGCCAGCAGCTTAGAGGGACAGGCACACTCACCCCTCCACTTT. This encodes CASSLEGQAHSPLHF.

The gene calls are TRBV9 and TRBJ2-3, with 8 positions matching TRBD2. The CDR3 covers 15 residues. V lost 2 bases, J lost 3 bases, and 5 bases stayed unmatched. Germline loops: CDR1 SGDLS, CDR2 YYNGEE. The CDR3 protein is CASSVSAGETDTQYF. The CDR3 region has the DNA TGTGCCAGCAGCGTTTCAGCGGGAGAAACAGATACGCAGTATTTT.

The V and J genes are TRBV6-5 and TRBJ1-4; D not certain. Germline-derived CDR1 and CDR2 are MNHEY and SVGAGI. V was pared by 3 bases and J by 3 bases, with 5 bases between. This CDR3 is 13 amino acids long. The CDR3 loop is CASSYRANEKLFF. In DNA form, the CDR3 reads TGTGCCAGCAGTTATCGAGCTAATGAAAAACTGTTTTTT.

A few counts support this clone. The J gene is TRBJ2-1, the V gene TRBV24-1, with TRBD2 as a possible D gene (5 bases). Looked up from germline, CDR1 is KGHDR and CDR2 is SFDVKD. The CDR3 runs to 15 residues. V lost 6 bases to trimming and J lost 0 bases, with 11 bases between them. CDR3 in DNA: TGTGCCACCAGTAACCTTGGGAGCTCCTACAATGAGCAGTTCTTC. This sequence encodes CATSNLGSSYNEQFF.

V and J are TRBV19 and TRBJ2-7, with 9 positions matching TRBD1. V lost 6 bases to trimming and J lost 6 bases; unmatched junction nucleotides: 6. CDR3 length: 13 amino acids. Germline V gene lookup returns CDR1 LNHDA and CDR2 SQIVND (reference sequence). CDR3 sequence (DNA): TGTGCCAGTAGATGGGGACAGGGCGGCGAGCAGTACTTC. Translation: CASRWGQGGEQYF.